The clone carrying this T cell receptor beta chain was observed a handful of times. Its antigen is currently unknown. The source of the sample is a study of T cells in Graves' hyperthyroidism and ophthalmopathy. Looking at the study overall: Sampling of peripheral blood happened at initial diagnosis, prior to any treatment. Study-wide findings and caveats: Ophthalmopathy and stable hyperthyroidism were separated by a 13 V-J model. Most expanded thyroid clonotypes above 0.001 recurred in blood.

Among the patients, aged 18 to 65, hyperthyroidism was newly diagnosed and had lasted under 2 months. V lost 3 bases and J lost 5, with 11 bases in between. CDR1 and CDR2 (germline): LNHDA, SQIVND (reference sequence). The CDR3 extends over 15 amino acids. The CDR3 regions of TCR beta were amplified from RNA transcripts. With the HTBI primer set, the TCR CDR3 went through a first round of RT-PCR. TCRdb passed the multiplex PCR reads through MiXCR, listing each CDR3 protein once. The sample carries 350,000 to 400,000 distinct CDR3 sequences, over 15% recorded once. The gene calls are TRBV19 and TRBJ1-6; tentative D call: TRBD1 (6 bases). This TCR came from a woman between 18 and 29 years old with Graves' hyperthyroidism. Sample: blood. In DNA, the CDR3 is TGTGCCAGTAGTATCGCCCAGGGGAATAATTCACCCCTCCACTTT. Translated, it gives CASSIAQGNNSPLHF.